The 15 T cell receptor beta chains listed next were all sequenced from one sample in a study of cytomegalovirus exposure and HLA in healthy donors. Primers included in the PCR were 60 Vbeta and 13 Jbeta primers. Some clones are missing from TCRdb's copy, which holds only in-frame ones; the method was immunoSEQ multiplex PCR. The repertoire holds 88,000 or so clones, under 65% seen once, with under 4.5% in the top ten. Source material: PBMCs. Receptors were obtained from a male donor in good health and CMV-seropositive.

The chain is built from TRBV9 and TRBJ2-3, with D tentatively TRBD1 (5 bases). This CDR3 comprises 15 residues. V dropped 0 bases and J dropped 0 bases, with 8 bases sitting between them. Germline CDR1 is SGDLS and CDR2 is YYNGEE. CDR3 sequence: CASSVVGASTDTQYF. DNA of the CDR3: TGTGCCAGCAGCGTAGTAGGGGCGAGCACAGATACGCAGTATTTT.

The DNA for the CDR3 is TGTGCCAGCAGTCTCACAGACAGGGGTAGCAATCAGCCCCAGCATTTT. Encoded protein: CASSLTDRGSNQPQHF. V and J are TRBV27 and TRBJ1-5; 8 bases are a match to TRBD1. With V trimmed by 5 bases and J by 0 bases, 6 bases remained unmatched. Per germline, CDR1 MNHEY and CDR2 SMNVEV (reference sequence). The CDR3 has 16 residues.

CDR3 residues: CASSQDKTGDFYGYTF. CDR3 sequence (DNA): TGTGCCAGCAGCCAAGATAAGACAGGGGATTTCTATGGCTACACCTTC. The chain recombines TRBV4-2 with TRBJ1-2; 8 bases are shared with TRBD1. The V and J ends lost 0 bases and 4 bases, in that order; junction bases with no gene match: 7. CDR3 size: 16 residues. Looked up from germline, CDR1 is LGHNA and CDR2 is YNFKEQ.

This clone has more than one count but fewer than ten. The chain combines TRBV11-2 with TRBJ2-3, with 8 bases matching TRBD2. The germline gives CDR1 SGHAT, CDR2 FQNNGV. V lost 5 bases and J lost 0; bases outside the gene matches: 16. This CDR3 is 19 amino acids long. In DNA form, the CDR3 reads TGTGCCAGCAGCGGCAAGCTGGCCTCTAGCGGGCAGAGCACAGATACGCAGTATTTT. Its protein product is CASSGKLASSGQSTDTQYF.

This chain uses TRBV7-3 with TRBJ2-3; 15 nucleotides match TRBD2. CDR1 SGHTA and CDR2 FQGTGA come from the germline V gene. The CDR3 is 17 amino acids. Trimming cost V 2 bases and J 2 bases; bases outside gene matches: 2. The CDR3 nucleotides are TGTGCCAGCAGCTTAGGACTAGCGGGAGGGATCACAGATACGCAGTATTTT. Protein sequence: CASSLGLAGGITDTQYF.

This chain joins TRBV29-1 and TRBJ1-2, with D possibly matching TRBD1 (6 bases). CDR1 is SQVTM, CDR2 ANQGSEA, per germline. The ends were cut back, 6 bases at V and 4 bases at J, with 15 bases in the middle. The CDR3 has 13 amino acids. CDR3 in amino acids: CSVLDRQGYGYTF. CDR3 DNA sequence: TGCAGCGTCCTTGACAGGCAGGGCTATGGCTACACCTTC.

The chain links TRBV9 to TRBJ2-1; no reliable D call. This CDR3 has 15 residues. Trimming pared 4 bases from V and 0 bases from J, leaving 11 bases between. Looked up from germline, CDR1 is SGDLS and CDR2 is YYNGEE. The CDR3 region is CASSTYPISYNEQFF. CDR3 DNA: TGTGCCAGCAGCACATATCCGATCTCCTACAATGAGCAGTTCTTC.

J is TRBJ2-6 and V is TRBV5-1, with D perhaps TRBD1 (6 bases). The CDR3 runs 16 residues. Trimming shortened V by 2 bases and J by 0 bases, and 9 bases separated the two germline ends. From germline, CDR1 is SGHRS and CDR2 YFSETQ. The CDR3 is CASSLTGTSGANVLTF. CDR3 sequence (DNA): TGCGCCAGCAGCTTAACAGGGACCTCTGGGGCCAACGTCCTGACTTTC.

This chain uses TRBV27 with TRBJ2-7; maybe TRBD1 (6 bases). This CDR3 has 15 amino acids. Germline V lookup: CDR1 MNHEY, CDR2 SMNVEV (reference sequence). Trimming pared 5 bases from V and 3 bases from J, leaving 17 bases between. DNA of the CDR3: TGTGCCAGCAGTCCTCAGGGGAAGTTAAGCTACGAGCAGTACTTC. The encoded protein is CASSPQGKLSYEQYF.

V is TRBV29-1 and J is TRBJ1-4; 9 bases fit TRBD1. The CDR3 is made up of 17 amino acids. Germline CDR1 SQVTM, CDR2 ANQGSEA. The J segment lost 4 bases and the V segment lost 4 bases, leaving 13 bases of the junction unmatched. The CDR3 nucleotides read TGCAGCGTTGCCTTCATTGGACAGGGGAAAATTAATGAAAAACTGTTTTTT. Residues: CSVAFIGQGKINEKLFF. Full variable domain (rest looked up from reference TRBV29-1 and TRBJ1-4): SAVISQKPSRDICQRGTSLTIQCQVDSQVTMMFWYRQQPGQSLTLIATANQGSEATYESGFVIDKFPISRPNLTFSTLTVSNMSPEDSSIYLCSVAFIGQGKINEKLFFGSGTQLSVL.

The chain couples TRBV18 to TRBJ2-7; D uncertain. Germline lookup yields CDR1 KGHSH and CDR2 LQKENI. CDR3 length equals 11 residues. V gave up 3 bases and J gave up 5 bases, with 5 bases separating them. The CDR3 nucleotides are TGTGCCAGCTCACCTAGCCACGAGCAGTACTTC. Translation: CASSPSHEQYF.

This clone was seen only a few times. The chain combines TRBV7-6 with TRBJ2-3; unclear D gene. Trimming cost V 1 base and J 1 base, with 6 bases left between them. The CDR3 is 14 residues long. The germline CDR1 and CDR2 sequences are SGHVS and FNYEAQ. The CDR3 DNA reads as TGTGCCAGCAGCTTAGTTCCTGGCACAGATACGCAGTATTTT. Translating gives CASSLVPGTDTQYF.

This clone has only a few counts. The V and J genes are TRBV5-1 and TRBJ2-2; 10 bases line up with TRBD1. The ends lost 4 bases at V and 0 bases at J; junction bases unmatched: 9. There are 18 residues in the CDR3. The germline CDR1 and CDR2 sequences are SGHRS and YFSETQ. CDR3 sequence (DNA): TGCGCCAGCAGCAAACGACAGGGGGCCAGCGCGAACACCGGGGAGCTGTTTTTT. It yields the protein CASSKRQGASANTGELFF.

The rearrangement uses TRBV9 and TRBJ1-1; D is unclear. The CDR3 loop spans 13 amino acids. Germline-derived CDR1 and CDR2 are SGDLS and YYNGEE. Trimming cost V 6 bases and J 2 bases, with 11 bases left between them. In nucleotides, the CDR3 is TGTGCCAGCACTCGCGGCACCAACACTGAAGCTTTCTTT. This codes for CASTRGTNTEAFF. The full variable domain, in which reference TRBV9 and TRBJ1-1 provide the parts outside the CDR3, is DSGVTQTPKHLITATGQRVTLRCSPRSGDLSVYWYQQSLDQGLQFLIQYYNGEERAKGNILERFSAQQFPDLHSELNLSSLELGDSALYFCASTRGTNTEAFFGQGTRLTVV.

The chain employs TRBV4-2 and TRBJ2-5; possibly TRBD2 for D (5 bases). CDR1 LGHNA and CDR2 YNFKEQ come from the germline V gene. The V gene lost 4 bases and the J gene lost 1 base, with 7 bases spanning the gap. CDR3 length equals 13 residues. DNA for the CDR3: TGTGCCAGCAGCCCTAGCAGCCAAGAGACCCAGTACTTC. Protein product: CASSPSSQETQYF.